These T cell receptor beta chains were read from a single sample in a study of cytomegalovirus exposure and HLA in healthy donors. Sequenced by immunoSEQ multiplex PCR; TCRdb stores in-frame clones only, minus some. The sample includes approximately 87,000 clones, about 83% of them seen just once. The specimen was PBMCs. Source of these receptors: a woman under 30 in good health and CMV-seropositive. Each CDR3 is given with its conserved first and last residue. Fields, in order: V gene, J gene, D gene, CDR3 length, CDR3 protein. The D gene is left open where the match is weak.

v_gene: TRBV11-2; j_gene: TRBJ2-5; d_gene: NA; len: 13; CDR3aa: CASSPRVTETQYF
v_gene: TRBV7-9; j_gene: TRBJ1-3; d_gene: NA; len: 13; CDR3aa: CASSLQAGNTIYF
v_gene: TRBV5-1; j_gene: TRBJ2-5; d_gene: NA; len: 15; CDR3aa: CASMTSDLRGETQYF
v_gene: TRBV13; j_gene: TRBJ2-1; d_gene: TRBD2; len: 16; CDR3aa: CASSLATSGVDNEQFF
v_gene: TRBV6-1; j_gene: TRBJ1-2; d_gene: TRBD1; len: 15; CDR3aa: CASSGQGIRHYGYTF
v_gene: TRBV19; j_gene: TRBJ2-7; d_gene: TRBD1; len: 14; CDR3aa: CASSRRQGPYEQYF
v_gene: TRBV12-5; j_gene: TRBJ2-3; d_gene: NA; len: 14; CDR3aa: CASGLNSDTDTQYF
v_gene: TRBV25-1; j_gene: TRBJ2-3; d_gene: TRBD2; len: 16; CDR3aa: CASSAPGLANTDTQYF
v_gene: TRBV19; j_gene: TRBJ2-1; d_gene: NA; len: 14; CDR3aa: CASSIAGGPVEQFF
v_gene: TRBV5-1; j_gene: TRBJ1-1; d_gene: NA; len: 14; CDR3aa: CASASTGMNTEAFF
v_gene: TRBV5-6; j_gene: TRBJ2-7; d_gene: TRBD1; len: 15; CDR3aa: CASSLDRGLLYEQYF
v_gene: TRBV7-9; j_gene: TRBJ2-7; d_gene: NA; len: 14; CDR3aa: CASSPPRQSYEQYF
v_gene: TRBV5-6; j_gene: TRBJ2-7; d_gene: NA; len: 14; CDR3aa: CASSLDLEGFEQYF
v_gene: TRBV5-8; j_gene: TRBJ1-2; d_gene: TRBD1; len: 15; CDR3aa: CASSLETGWAYGYTF
v_gene: TRBV6-5; j_gene: TRBJ2-3; d_gene: TRBD1; len: 14; CDR3aa: CASSWTGGIDTQYF
v_gene: TRBV27; j_gene: TRBJ2-3; d_gene: TRBD1; len: 16; CDR3aa: CASSFLRDRSTDTQYF
v_gene: TRBV7-2; j_gene: TRBJ2-1; d_gene: NA; len: 16; CDR3aa: CASSLSTGLGYNEQFF
v_gene: TRBV6-1; j_gene: TRBJ2-7; d_gene: NA; len: 13; CDR3aa: CASSVPGSHEQYF
v_gene: TRBV5-1; j_gene: TRBJ1-1; d_gene: NA; len: 21; CDR3aa: CASSWAWVGDRSQRMNTEAFF
v_gene: TRBV7-3; j_gene: TRBJ2-2; d_gene: TRBD2; len: 19; CDR3aa: CASSGPFGTSGVSYGELFF
v_gene: TRBV11-3; j_gene: TRBJ2-5; d_gene: NA; len: 16; CDR3aa: CASSLGFGINQETQYF
v_gene: TRBV6-5; j_gene: TRBJ2-5; d_gene: TRBD2; len: 14; CDR3aa: CASSYASSGGAQYF
v_gene: TRBV15; j_gene: TRBJ2-7; d_gene: TRBD1; len: 14; CDR3aa: CATSTRDSPYEQYF
v_gene: TRBV29-1; j_gene: TRBJ1-5; d_gene: NA; len: 13; CDR3aa: CSARAGLNQPQHF
v_gene: TRBV27; j_gene: TRBJ1-5; d_gene: NA; len: 15; CDR3aa: CASSSLNRVNQPQHF
v_gene: TRBV7-9; j_gene: TRBJ2-5; d_gene: TRBD2; len: 15; CDR3aa: CASSFAGTTQETQYF
v_gene: TRBV28; j_gene: TRBJ1-2; d_gene: TRBD1; len: 15; CDR3aa: CASSLFSRGTDGYTF